This T cell receptor beta chain comes out of a study of cytomegalovirus exposure and HLA in healthy donors. Study as a whole: The approximately 720 first-cohort repertoires and the roughly 120 validation repertoires shared the same platform, a later analysis reported.

About this clone: Its antigen is as yet unknown.

Repertoires were generated with immunoSEQ multiplex PCR, while TCRdb's copy carries only in-frame clones and drops some. Here the sample spans approximately 220,000 clones, approximately 80% being singletons. The CDR3 loop spans 14 amino acids. V shed 3 bases, J shed 5 bases, and the junction held 7 bases outside the gene matches. Germline V lookup: CDR1 MNHNY, CDR2 SVGAGI (reference sequence). The donors were part of the validation cohort of more than 90 subjects. That cohort was separate from the first cohort, which comprised fewer than 800 subjects. Findings and limits, study-wide: A list of roughly 180 TCR beta chains associated with cytomegalovirus was given. The authors confirmed in vitro that a few CMV-associated chains were specific for CMV antigens.

The rearrangement joins TRBV6-6 to TRBJ2-7; 7 bases match TRBD1. This receptor was identified in a woman aged 25 to 39 in good health and CMV-seropositive. Sequenced sample: PBMCs. CDR3 in amino acids: CASSYEGAKDEQYF. DNA of the CDR3: TGTGCCAGCAGTTATGAGGGGGCAAAGGACGAGCAGTACTTC.